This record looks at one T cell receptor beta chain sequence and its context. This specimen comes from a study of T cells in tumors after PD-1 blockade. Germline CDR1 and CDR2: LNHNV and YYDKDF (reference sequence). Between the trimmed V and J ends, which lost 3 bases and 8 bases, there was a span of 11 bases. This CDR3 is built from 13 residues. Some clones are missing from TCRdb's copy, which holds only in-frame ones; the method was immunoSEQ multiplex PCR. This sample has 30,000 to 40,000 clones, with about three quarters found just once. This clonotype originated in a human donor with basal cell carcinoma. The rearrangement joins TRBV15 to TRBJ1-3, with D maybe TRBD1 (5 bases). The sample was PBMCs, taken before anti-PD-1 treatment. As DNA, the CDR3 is TGTGCCACCAGCAGTCCCTGGGGGGACACCATATATTTT. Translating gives CATSSPWGDTIYF. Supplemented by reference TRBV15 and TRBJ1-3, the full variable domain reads DAMVIQNPRYQVTQFGKPVTLSCSQTLNHNVMYWYQQKSSQAPKLLFHYYDKDFNNEADTPDNFQSRRPNTSFCFLDIRSPGLGDTAMYLCATSSPWGDTIYFGEGSWLTVV.